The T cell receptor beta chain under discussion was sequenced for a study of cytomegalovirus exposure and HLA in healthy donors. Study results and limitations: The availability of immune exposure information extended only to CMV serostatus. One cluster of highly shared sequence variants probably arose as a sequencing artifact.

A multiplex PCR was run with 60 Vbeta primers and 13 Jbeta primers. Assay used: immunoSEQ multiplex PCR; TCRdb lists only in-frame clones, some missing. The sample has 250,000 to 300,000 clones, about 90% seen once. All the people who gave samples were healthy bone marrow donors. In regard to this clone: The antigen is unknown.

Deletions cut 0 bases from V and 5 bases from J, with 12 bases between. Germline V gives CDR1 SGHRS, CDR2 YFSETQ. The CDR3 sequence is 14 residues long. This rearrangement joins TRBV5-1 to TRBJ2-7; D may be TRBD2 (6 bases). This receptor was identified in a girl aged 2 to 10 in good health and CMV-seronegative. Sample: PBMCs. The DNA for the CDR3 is TGCGCCAGCAGCTTGGGGGGGGATGTGGACGAGCAGTACTTC. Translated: CASSLGGDVDEQYF.